Below, 14 T cell receptor beta chains from the same sample are listed, as sequenced in a study of response to subunit inactivated influenza vaccine. In TCRdb, the RT-PCR reads were re-called with MiXCR into one record per CDR3 protein. This sample has around 750,000 distinct CDR3 sequences, with roughly 20% found just once. This specimen was PBMCs from blood, taken roughly 5 days after vaccination. Source of these receptors: a man aged 45-65 years who received an inactivated influenza vaccine.

There are a few counts of this clonotype. The chain links TRBV6-2 or TRBV6-3 to TRBJ2-3; 8 nucleotides align to TRBD2. This CDR3 has 15 amino acids. J gave up 2 bases and V 10 bases, and 11 bases lay outside the gene matches. Looked up from germline, CDR1 is MNHEY and CDR2 is SVGEGT. Here the CDR3 DNA reads TGTGCCACCTCGAACGCGGGGGGAATCACAGATACGCAGTATTTT. This sequence encodes CATSNAGGITDTQYF.

The chain uses TRBV7-9 and TRBJ2-2; D is unclear. Germline CDR1 is SEHNR and CDR2 is FQNEAQ (reference sequence). Trimming shortened V by 5 bases and J by 0 bases, and 13 bases separated the two germline ends. CDR3 length: 16 residues. The CDR3 here is CASSPRVAPNTGELFF. The CDR3, as DNA: TGTGCCAGCAGCCCCCGGGTAGCACCGAACACCGGGGAGCTGTTTTTT.

The rearrangement links TRBV6-1 to TRBJ1-1; D is ambiguous. Germline CDR1 reads MNHNS; CDR2 reads SASEGT. Trimming cost V 6 bases and J 3 bases, with 11 bases left between them. The CDR3 is 13 amino acids. The chain's CDR3 is CASRLQSDTEAFF. CDR3 DNA: TGTGCCAGCAGACTCCAGAGTGACACTGAAGCTTTCTTT.

CDR3 region: CATSDTGGAERETQYF. The CDR3 DNA follows: TGTGCCACCAGTGACACGGGGGGGGCGGAAAGGGAGACCCAGTACTTC. This chain connects TRBV24-1 to TRBJ2-5; 8 nucleotides match TRBD2. Per the germline V gene, CDR1 is KGHDR and CDR2 is SFDVKD. The CDR3 runs 16 residues. The J segment lost 5 bases and the V segment lost 4 bases, leaving 11 bases of the junction unmatched.

This clonotype appeared many times. The V gene is TRBV7-9, the J gene TRBJ2-1; possible D gene TRBD2, 5 bases. The CDR3 is made up of 15 amino acids. V lost 5 bases and J lost 4, with 15 bases in between. Looked up from germline, CDR1 is SEHNR and CDR2 is FQNEAQ (reference sequence). In DNA form, the CDR3 reads TGTGCCAGCAGCCACGCAAAACGCGGGTACAATGAGCAGTTCTTC. Its translation: CASSHAKRGYNEQFF.

There are a few counts of this clonotype. The chain is built from TRBV28 and TRBJ1-2; D may be TRBD1 (6 bases). V was clipped by 6 bases and J by 3 bases, with 8 bases between them. CDR3 size: 12 residues. Germline CDR1 MDHEN, CDR2 SYDVKM. As DNA, the CDR3 is TGTGCCAGCAGAAACAGGGACTATGGCTACACCTTC. Translating it yields CASRNRDYGYTF.

In its sample, this clonotype was seen a few times. This sequence joins TRBV12-3 or TRBV12-4 and TRBJ2-1; D is tentatively TRBD1 or TRBD2 (5 bases each). V lost 4 bases to trimming and J lost 7 bases, with 14 bases between them. CDR3 length equals 14 residues. The CDR3 coding sequence is TGTGCCAGCAGTTACCCGGGACGGAGGAATGAGCAGTTCTTC. It is translated as CASSYPGRRNEQFF.

CDR3 nucleotides: TGCGCCAGCAGCGCGGAGGGCCTCGTTACCGGGGAGCTGTTTTTT. It is translated as CASSAEGLVTGELFF. The V and J genes are TRBV5-1 and TRBJ2-2; D may be TRBD2 (6 bases). CDR3 length: 15 residues. Germline V gene lookup returns CDR1 SGHRS and CDR2 YFSETQ. Trimming took off 4 bases at V and 5 bases at J, with 15 bases between the two ends. The full variable domain, rest sourced from reference TRBV5-1 and TRBJ2-2, is KAGVTQTPRYLIKTRGQQVTLSCSPISGHRSVSWYQQTPGQGLQFLFEYFSETQRNKGNFPGRFSGRQFSNSRSEMNVSTLELGDSALYLCASSAEGLVTGELFFGEGSRLTVL.

At least ten counts were recorded for this clonotype. At one boundary the junction diverges from the germline segment, which might be a read error. Here the CDR3 DNA reads TGTGCCGGCAGACAGAACACGAATTCACCCCTCCACTTT. Protein product: CAGRQNTNSPLHF. The V call is TRBV12-3 or TRBV12-4, the J call TRBJ1-6; D is possibly TRBD1 (5 bases). This CDR3 has 13 residues.

This rearrangement joins TRBV10-3 to TRBJ2-2; D tentatively reads TRBD1 or TRBD2 (6 bases each). V lost 5 bases to trimming and J lost 4 bases, with 17 bases between them. The CDR3 runs to 16 residues. Germline values: CDR1 ENHRY, CDR2 SYGVKD. This chain's CDR3 is CAISFRGQQGTGELFF. The CDR3 region has the DNA TGTGCCATCAGTTTCCGGGGGCAACAGGGCACCGGGGAGCTGTTTTTT.

This clonotype was seen a handful of times. The genes are TRBV19 and TRBJ2-1; D may match TRBD1 or TRBD2 (6 bases each). There are 15 residues in the CDR3. The V end lost 10 bases, the J end lost 0 bases, and 16 bases lay between the germline ends. Germline lookup yields CDR1 LNHDA and CDR2 SQIVND (reference sequence). Here the CDR3 reads CATRTRGGSYNEQFF. DNA of the CDR3: TGTGCCACTAGGACCAGGGGAGGCTCCTACAATGAGCAGTTCTTC.

The chain combines TRBV5-4 with TRBJ2-4, with 7 bases fitting TRBD1. This CDR3 spans 14 amino acids. J was trimmed by 6 bases and V by 1 base; bases with no gene match: 4. The V gene's germline CDR1 is SGHNT and CDR2 YYREEE (reference sequence). CDR3 nucleotides: TGTGCCAGCAGCTTGAGAGGGGGCGCAAACATTCAGTACTTC. This translates into CASSLRGGANIQYF.

The CDR3 reads CASSTSTVLTF. DNA for the CDR3: TGTGCCAGCAGCACCAGTACCGTCCTGACTTTC. The chain uses TRBV16 and TRBJ2-6; D is unresolved. Per the germline V gene, CDR1 is KGHSY and CDR2 is FQNENV. The V end was cut by 5 bases, the J end by 12 bases, with 8 bases between. The CDR3 is 11 residues long.

Ten or more counts support this clonotype. The V gene is TRBV10-2, the J gene TRBJ2-3; no firm D call. Germline CDR1 and CDR2: WSHSY and SAAADI. The V and J ends lost 2 bases and 3 bases respectively, with 6 bases between them. The CDR3 covers 13 residues. CDR3 nucleotides: TGCGCCAGCAGTGAGAGGGCGACAGATACGCAGTATTTT. Translating gives CASSERATDTQYF.